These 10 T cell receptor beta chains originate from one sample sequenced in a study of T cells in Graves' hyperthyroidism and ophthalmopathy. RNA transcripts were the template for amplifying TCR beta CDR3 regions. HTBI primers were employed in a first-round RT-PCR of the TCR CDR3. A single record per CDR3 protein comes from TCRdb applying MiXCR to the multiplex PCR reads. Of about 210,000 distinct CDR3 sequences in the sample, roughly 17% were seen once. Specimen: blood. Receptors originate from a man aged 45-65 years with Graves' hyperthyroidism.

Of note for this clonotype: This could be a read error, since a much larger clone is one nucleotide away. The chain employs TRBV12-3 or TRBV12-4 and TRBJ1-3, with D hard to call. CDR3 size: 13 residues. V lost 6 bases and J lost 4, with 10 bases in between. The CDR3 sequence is CASSNRLGNTIYF. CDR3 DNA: TGTGCCAGCAGCAACCGACTAGGAAACACCATATATTTT.

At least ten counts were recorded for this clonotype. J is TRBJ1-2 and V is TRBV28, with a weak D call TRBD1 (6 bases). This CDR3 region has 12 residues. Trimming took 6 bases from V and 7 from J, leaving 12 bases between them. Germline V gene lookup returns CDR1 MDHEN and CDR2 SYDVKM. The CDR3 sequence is CASRRSGAGYTF. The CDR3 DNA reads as TGTGCCAGCAGGCGTTCAGGGGCTGGCTACACCTTC.

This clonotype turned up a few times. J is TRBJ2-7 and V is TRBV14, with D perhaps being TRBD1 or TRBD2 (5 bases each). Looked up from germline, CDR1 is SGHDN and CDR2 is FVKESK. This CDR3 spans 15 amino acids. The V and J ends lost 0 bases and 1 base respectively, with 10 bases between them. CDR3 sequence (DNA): TGTGCCAGCAGCCAAGACGGGACGTTTTCCTACGAGCAGTACTTC. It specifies CASSQDGTFSYEQYF.

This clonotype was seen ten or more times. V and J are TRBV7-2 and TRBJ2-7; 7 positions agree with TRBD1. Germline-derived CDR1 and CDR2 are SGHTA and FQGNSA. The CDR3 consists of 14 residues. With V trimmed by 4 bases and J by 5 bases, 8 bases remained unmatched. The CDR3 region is CASSSQGNSHEQYF. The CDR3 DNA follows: TGTGCCAGCAGCTCACAGGGGAATAGCCACGAGCAGTACTTC.

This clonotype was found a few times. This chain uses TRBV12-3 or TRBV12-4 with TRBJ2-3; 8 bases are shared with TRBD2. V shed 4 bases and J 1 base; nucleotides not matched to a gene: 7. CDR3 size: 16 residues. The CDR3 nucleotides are TGTGCCAGCAGTTCGCTAGCGGGTTCGGGCACAGATACGCAGTATTTT. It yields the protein CASSSLAGSGTDTQYF.

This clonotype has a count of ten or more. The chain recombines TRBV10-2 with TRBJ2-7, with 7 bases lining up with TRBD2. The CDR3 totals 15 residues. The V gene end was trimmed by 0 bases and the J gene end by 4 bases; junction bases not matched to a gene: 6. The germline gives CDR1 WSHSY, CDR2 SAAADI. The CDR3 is CASSESAGRVYEQYF. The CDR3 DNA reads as TGCGCCAGCAGTGAGTCGGCGGGGAGGGTATACGAGCAGTACTTC.

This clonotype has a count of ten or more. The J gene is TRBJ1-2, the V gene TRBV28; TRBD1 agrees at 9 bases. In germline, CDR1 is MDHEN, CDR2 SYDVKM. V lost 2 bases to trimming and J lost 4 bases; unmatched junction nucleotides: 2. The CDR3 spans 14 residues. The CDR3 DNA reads TGTGCCAGCAGTTTAGGGACAGGGTTCTATGGCTACACCTTC. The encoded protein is CASSLGTGFYGYTF.

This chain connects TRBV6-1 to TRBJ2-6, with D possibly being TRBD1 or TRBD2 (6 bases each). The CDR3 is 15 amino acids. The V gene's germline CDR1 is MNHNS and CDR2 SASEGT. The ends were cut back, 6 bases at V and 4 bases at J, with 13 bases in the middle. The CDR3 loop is CASSVTGAGANVLTF. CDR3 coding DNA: TGTGCCAGCAGCGTGACGGGGGCAGGGGCCAACGTCCTGACTTTC.

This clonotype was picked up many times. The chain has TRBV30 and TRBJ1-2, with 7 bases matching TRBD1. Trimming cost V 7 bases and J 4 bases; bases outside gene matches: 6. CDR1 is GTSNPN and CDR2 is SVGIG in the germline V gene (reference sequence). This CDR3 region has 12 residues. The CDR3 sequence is CAFKGQSYGYTF. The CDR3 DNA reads TGTGCCTTCAAGGGACAGAGCTATGGCTACACCTTC.

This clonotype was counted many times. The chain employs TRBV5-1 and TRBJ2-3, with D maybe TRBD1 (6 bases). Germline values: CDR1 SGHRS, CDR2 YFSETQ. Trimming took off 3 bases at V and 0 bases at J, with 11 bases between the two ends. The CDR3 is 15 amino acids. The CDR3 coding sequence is TGCGCCAGCAGCTCCGATGGACAGAGCACAGATACGCAGTATTTT. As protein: CASSSDGQSTDTQYF. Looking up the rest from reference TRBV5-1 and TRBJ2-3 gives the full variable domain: KAGVTQTPRYLIKTRGQQVTLSCSPISGHRSVSWYQQTPGQGLQFLFEYFSETQRNKGNFPGRFSGRQFSNSRSEMNVSTLELGDSALYLCASSSDGQSTDTQYFGPGTRLTVL.